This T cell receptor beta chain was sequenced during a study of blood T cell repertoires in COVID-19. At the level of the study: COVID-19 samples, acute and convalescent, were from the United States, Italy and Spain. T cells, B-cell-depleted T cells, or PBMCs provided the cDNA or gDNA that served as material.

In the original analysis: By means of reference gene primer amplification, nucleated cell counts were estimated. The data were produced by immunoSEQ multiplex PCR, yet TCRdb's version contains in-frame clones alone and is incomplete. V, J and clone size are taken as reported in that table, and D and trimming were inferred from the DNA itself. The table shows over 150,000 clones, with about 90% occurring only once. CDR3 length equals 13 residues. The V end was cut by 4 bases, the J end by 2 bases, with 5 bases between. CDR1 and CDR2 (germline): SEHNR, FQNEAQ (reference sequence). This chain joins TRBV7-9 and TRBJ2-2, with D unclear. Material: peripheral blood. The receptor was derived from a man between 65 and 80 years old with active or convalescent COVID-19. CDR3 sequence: CASSSHNTGELFF. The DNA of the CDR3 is TGTGCCAGCAGCTCACACAACACCGGGGAGCTGTTTTTT. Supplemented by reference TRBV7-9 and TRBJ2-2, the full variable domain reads DTGVSQNPRHKITKRGQNVTFRCDPISEHNRLYWYRQTLGQGPEFLTYFQNEAQLEKSRLLSDRFSAERPKGSFSTLEIQRTEQGDSAMYLCASSSHNTGELFFGEGSRLTVL.